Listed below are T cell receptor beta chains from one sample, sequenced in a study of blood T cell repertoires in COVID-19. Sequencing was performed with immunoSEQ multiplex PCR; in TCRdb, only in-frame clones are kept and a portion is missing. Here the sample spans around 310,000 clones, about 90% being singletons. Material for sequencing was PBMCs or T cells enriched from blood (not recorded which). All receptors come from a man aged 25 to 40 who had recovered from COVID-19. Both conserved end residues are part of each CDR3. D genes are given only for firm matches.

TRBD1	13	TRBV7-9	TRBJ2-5	CAAEGQNQETQYF	TGTGCTGCAGAGGGACAGAACCAAGAGACCCAGTACTTC
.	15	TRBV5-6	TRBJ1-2	CASMAALEGIYGYTF	TGTGCCAGCATGGCCGCGCTCGAGGGTATCTATGGCTACACCTTC
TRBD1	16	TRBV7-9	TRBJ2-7	CASSLSGGTKTYEQYF	TGTGCCAGCAGCTTATCAGGGGGAACAAAAACTTACGAGCAGTACTTC
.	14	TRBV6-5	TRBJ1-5	CASSPDGGGQPQHF	TGTGCCAGCAGTCCCGACGGGGGAGGTCAGCCCCAGCATTTT
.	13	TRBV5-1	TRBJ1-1	CASSFNFKTEAFF	TGCGCCAGCAGCTTCAACTTCAAGACTGAAGCTTTCTTT
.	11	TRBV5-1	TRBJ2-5	CASSLSETQYF	TGCGCCAGCAGCTTGTCGGAGACCCAGTACTTC
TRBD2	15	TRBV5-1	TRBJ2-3	CASSLGGRAADTQYF	TGCGCCAGCAGCTTGGGCGGGAGGGCGGCAGATACGCAGTATTTT
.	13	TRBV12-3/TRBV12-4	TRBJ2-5	CASSRDSQETQYF	TGTGCCAGCAGCCGGGACTCCCAAGAGACCCAGTACTTC
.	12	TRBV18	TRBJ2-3	CASSPGADTQYF	TGTGCCAGCTCACCGGGGGCCGATACGCAGTATTTT
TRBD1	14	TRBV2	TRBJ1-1	CASNGQGGNTEAFF	TGTGCCAGCAACGGACAGGGGGGGAACACTGAAGCTTTCTTT
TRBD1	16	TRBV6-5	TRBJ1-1	CASSYSPGQVNTEAFF	TGTGCCAGCAGTTACTCGCCGGGACAGGTGAACACTGAAGCTTTCTTT
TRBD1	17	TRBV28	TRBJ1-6	CASRSGTGVALVAPLHF	TGTGCCAGCAGGTCCGGGACAGGGGTGGCCCTGGTCGCACCCCTCCACTTT
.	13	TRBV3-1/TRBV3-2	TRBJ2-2	CASSQRGAGELFF	TGTGCCAGCAGCCAACGGGGTGCCGGGGAGCTGTTTTTT
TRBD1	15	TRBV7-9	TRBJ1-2	CASSSVVSGGEGYTF	TGTGCCAGCAGCTCTGTCGTATCAGGGGGAGAAGGCTACACCTTC
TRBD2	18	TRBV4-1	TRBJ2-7	CASSQGYAYGRLGYEQYF	TGCGCCAGCAGCCAAGGTTACGCGTACGGGAGGTTGGGATACGAGCAGTACTTC
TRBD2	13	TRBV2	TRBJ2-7	CASSLAGGPEQYF	TGTGCCAGCTCACTAGCGGGGGGGCCCGAGCAGTACTTC
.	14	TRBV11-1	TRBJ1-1	CASSLGAGSTEAFF	TGTGCCAGCAGCTTAGGTGCGGGGAGCACTGAAGCTTTCTTT
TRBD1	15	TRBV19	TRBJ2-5	CASSTSRGRGETQYF	TGTGCCAGTAGTACCAGCAGGGGGCGAGGAGAGACCCAGTACTTC
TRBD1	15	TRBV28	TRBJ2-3	CASTRDRASTDTQYF	TGTGCCAGCACCCGGGACAGGGCGTCCACAGATACGCAGTATTTT
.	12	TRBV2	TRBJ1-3	CASSETGNTIYF	TGTGCCAGCAGTGAAACAGGAAACACCATATATTTT